The entry below describes one T cell receptor (beta chain). This CDR3 contains 11 residues. Germline assignment: CDR1 SQVTM and CDR2 ANQGSEA. J was trimmed by 10 bases and V by 6 bases; bases with no gene match: 4. Donors were nominally healthy when sampled, though unrecorded immune exposures were likely. The study ran its PCR with 60 Vbeta and 13 Jbeta primers. The protocol was immunoSEQ multiplex PCR, while the TCRdb copy is restricted to in-frame clones and leaves out a portion. This table holds over 65,000 clones, around 80% found once. This sample was included in a study of cytomegalovirus exposure and HLA in healthy donors.

The J gene is TRBJ1-4, the V gene TRBV29-1; 8 positions match TRBD1. The origin of this receptor is a man in his forties in good health and CMV-seronegative. Sample: PBMCs. This CDR3 is CSVIGQGKLFF. The DNA of the CDR3 is TGCAGCGTGATCGGACAGGGAAAACTGTTTTTT.